This T cell receptor beta chain was retrieved from a study of cytomegalovirus exposure and HLA in healthy donors. In the study overall: Drawn from HLA-typed donors, tens of millions of unique TCRs were held in an early data release.

Overall study results and limits: For most TCR sequences rarity was the rule, although some public TCRs occurred in many donors. It is likely that the observed cluster of highly shared sequence variants was a sequencing artifact.

PCR involved 60 Vbeta and 13 Jbeta primers. Profiling relied on immunoSEQ multiplex PCR, and the TCRdb table lists in-frame clones only, not all of them. The sample contains about 100,000 clones, 76% of which appear only once. Participants comprised healthy donors of bone marrow. V lost 7 bases, J lost 0 bases, and 12 bases stayed unmatched. CDR3 length: 16 amino acids. Germline CDR1 is SGHRS and CDR2 is YFSETQ. Notes on this clone: Antigen specificity is unknown.

This clonotype originated in an older woman in good health and CMV-seropositive. The chain uses TRBV5-1 and TRBJ2-5; 7 positions agree with TRBD1. The sequenced sample was PBMCs. The CDR3: CASGPRGIGYQETQYF. The CDR3 region has the DNA TGCGCCAGCGGGCCCAGGGGGATTGGGTACCAAGAGACCCAGTACTTC.